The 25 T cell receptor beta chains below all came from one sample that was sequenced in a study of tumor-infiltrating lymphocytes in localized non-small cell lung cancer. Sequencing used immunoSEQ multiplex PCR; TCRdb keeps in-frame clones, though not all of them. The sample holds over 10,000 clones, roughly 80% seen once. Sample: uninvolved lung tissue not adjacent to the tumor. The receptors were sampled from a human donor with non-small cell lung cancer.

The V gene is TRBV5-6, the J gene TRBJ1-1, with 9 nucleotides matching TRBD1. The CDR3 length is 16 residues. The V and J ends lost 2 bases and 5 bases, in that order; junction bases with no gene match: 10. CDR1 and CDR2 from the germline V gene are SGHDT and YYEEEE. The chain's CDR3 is CASSFDRGVAPTEAFF. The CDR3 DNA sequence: TGTGCCAGCAGCTTCGACAGGGGGGTGGCACCGACTGAAGCTTTCTTT.

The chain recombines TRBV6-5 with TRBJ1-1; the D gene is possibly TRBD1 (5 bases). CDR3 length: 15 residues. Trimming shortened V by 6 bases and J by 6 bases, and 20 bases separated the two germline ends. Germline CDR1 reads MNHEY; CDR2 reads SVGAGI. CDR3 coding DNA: TGTGCCAGCAGCCCGCTCGCAGGGACGTCGGCTGAAGCTTTCTTT. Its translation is CASSPLAGTSAEAFF.

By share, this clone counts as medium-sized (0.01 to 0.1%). The CDR3 DNA reads as TGTGCCAGCAGTGAGGGGGTGGTTAAAGAAAAACTGTTTTTT. Translating it yields CASSEGVVKEKLFF. The chain has TRBV2 and TRBJ1-4; the D gene is possibly TRBD1 (5 bases). The CDR3 contains 14 residues. Trimming left V 3 bases short and J 8 bases short, with 13 bases between. Germline assignment: CDR1 SNHLY and CDR2 FYNNEI.

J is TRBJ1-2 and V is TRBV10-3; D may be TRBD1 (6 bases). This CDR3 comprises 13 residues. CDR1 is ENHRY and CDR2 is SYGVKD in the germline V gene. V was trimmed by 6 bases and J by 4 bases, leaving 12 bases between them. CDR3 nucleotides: TGTGCCATCAGCCGGGGGGCAGTCTATGGCTACACCTTC. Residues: CAISRGAVYGYTF.

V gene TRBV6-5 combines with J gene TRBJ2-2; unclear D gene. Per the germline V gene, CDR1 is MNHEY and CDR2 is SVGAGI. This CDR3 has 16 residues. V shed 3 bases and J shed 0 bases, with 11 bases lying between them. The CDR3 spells CASSYLAPTNTGELFF. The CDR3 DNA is TGTGCCAGCAGTTATTTAGCCCCTACGAACACCGGGGAGCTGTTTTTT.

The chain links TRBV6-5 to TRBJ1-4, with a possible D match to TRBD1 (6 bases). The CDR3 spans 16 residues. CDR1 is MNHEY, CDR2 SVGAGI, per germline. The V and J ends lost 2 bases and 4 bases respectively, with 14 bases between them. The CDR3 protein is CASSYTRGGYNEKLFF. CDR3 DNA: TGTGCCAGCAGTTACACCCGAGGGGGATATAATGAAAAACTGTTTTTT.

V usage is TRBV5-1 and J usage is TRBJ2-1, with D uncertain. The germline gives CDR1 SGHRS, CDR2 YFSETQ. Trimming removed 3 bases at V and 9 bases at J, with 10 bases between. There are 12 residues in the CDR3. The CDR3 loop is CASSSLGTEQFF. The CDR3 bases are TGCGCCAGCAGCTCCTTGGGCACTGAGCAGTTCTTC.

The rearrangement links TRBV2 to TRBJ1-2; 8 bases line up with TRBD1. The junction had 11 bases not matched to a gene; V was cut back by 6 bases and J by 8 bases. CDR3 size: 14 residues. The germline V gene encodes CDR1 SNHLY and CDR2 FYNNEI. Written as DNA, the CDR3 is TGTGCCAGCAGGGGTCAGGGGGCGAGCAACGGCTACACCTTC. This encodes CASRGQGASNGYTF.

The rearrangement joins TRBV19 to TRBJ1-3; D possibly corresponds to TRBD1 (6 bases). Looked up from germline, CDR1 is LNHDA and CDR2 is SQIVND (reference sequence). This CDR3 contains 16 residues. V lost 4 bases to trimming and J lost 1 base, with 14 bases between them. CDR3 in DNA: TGTGCCAGTAGTAAGGGGGGGCTCCTGTCTGGAAACACCATATATTTT. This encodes CASSKGGLLSGNTIYF.

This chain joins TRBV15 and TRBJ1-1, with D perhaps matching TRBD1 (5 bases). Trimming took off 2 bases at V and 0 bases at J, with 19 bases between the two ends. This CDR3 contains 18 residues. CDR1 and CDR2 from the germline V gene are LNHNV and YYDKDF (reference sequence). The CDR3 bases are TGTGCCACCAGCAGAACCCGCCTCCCCTGGGGCATGAACACTGAAGCTTTCTTT. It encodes CATSRTRLPWGMNTEAFF.

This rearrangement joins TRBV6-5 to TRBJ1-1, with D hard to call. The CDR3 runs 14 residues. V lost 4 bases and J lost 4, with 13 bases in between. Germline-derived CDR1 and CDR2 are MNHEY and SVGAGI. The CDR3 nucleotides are TGTGCCAGCAGTTCGGGGAGCGGGATCACTGAAGCTTTCTTT. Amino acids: CASSSGSGITEAFF.

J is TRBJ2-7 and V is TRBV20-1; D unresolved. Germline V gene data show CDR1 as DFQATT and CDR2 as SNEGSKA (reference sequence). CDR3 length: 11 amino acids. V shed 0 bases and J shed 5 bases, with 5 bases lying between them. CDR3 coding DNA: TGCAGTGCTAGAGAGGTACACGAGCAGTACTTC. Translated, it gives CSAREVHEQYF.

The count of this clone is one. The CDR3 DNA is TGTGCCAGCAGCTTGTGGGCCGGAGCGCAGTACTTC. This translates into CASSLWAGAQYF. The genes are TRBV5-8 and TRBJ2-7; D gene ambiguous. There are 12 residues in the CDR3. Per germline, CDR1 SGHTS and CDR2 YDEGEE. V was cut by 1 base and J by 9 bases, with 11 bases left in between.

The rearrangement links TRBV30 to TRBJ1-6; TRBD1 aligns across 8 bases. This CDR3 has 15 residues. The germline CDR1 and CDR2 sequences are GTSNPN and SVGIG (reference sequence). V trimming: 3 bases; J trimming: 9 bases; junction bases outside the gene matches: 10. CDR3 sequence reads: CAWRGPGQESSPLHF. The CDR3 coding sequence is TGTGCCTGGAGGGGCCCGGGACAGGAGTCTTCACCCCTCCACTTT.

Written as DNA, the CDR3 is TGTGCCAGTAGTATAGTGCCAGACAGAGGCTACACCTTC. Translation gives CASSIVPDRGYTF. V usage is TRBV19 and J usage is TRBJ1-2; a possible D gene is TRBD1 (5 bases). The CDR3 consists of 13 residues. Germline loops: CDR1 LNHDA, CDR2 SQIVND (reference sequence). V shed 1 base and J shed 8 bases, with 11 bases lying between them. Full variable domain (missing parts from reference TRBV19 and TRBJ1-2): DGGITQSPKYLFRKEGQNVTLSCEQNLNHDAMYWYRQDPGQGLRLIYYSQIVNDFQKGDIAEGYSVSREKKESFPLTVTSAQKNPTAFYLCASSIVPDRGYTFGSGTRLTVV.

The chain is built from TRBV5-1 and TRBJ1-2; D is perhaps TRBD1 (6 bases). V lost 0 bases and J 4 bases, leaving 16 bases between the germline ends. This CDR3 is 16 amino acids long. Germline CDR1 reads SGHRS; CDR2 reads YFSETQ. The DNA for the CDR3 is TGCGCCAGCAGCTTGGGGGAAAACAGGGTGCTCTATGGCTACACCTTC. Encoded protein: CASSLGENRVLYGYTF.

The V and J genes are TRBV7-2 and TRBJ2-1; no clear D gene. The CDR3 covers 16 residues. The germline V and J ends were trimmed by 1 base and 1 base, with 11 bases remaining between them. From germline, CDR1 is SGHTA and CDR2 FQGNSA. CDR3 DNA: TGTGCCAGCAGCTTAGGGCCTAGGAGTTCCTACAATGAGCAGTTCTTC. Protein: CASSLGPRSSYNEQFF. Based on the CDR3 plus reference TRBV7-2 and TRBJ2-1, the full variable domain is GAGVSQSPSNKVTEKGKDVELRCDPISGHTALYWYRQSLGQGLEFLIYFQGNSAPDKSGLPSDRFSAERTGGSVSTLTIQRTQQEDSAVYLCASSLGPRSSYNEQFFGPGTRLTVL.

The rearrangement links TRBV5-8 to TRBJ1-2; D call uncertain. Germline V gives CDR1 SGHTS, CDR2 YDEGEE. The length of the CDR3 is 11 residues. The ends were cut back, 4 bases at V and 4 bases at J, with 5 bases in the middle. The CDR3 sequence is CASSRSYGYTF. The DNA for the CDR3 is TGTGCCAGCAGCCGGTCCTATGGCTACACCTTC.

The CDR3 reads CASSHGQGETQYF. CDR3 bases: TGTGCCAGCAGCCACGGACAGGGAGAGACCCAGTACTTC. This chain links TRBV6-5 with TRBJ2-5; the match to TRBD1 covers 8 bases. The germline CDR1 and CDR2 sequences are MNHEY and SVGAGI. The CDR3 loop spans 13 amino acids. The V and J ends lost 6 bases and 4 bases, in that order; junction bases with no gene match: 4.

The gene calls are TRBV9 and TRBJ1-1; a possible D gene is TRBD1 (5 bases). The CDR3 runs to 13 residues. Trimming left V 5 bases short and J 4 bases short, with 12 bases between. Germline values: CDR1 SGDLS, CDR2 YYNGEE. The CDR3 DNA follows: TGTGCCAGCAGTGCAGGGTTGGGCACTGAAGCTTTCTTT. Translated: CASSAGLGTEAFF.

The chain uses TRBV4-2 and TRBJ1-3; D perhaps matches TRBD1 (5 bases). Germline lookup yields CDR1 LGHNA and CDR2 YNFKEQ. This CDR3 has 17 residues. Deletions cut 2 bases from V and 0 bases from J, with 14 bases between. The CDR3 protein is CASSQITSGFSGNTIYF. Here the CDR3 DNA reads TGTGCCAGCAGCCAAATCACCTCAGGGTTCTCTGGAAACACCATATATTTT.

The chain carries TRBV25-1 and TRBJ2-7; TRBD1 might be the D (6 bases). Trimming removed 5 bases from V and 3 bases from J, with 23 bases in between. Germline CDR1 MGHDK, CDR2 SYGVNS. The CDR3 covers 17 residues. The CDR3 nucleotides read TGTGCCAGCAGTCAGGCAGGAGCCGGACAGCCCTTCTACGAGCAGTACTTC. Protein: CASSQAGAGQPFYEQYF.

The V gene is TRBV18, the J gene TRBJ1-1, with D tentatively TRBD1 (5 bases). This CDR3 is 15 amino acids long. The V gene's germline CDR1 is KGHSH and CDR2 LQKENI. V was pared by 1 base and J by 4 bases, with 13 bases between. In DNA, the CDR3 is TGTGCCAGCTCACCACTCGTGCAGGGCAGCACTGAAGCTTTCTTT. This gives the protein CASSPLVQGSTEAFF. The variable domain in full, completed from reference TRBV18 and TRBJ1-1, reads NAGVMQNPRHLVRRRGQEARLRCSPMKGHSHVYWYRQLPEEGLKFMVYLQKENIIDESGMPKERFSAEFPKEGPSILRIQQVVRGDSAAYFCASSPLVQGSTEAFFGQGTRLTVV.

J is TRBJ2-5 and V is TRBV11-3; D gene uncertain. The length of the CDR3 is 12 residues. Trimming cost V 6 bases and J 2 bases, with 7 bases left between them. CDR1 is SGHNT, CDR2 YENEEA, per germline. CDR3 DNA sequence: TGTGCCAGCAGACAGAGACAAGAGACCCAGTACTTC. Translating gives CASRQRQETQYF.

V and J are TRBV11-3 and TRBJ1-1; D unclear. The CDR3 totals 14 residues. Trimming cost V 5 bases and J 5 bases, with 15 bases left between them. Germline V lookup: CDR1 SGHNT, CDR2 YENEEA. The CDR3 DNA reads TGTGCCAGCAGCCCTGTCTCTGGCTGGACTGAAGCTTTCTTT. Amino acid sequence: CASSPVSGWTEAFF.